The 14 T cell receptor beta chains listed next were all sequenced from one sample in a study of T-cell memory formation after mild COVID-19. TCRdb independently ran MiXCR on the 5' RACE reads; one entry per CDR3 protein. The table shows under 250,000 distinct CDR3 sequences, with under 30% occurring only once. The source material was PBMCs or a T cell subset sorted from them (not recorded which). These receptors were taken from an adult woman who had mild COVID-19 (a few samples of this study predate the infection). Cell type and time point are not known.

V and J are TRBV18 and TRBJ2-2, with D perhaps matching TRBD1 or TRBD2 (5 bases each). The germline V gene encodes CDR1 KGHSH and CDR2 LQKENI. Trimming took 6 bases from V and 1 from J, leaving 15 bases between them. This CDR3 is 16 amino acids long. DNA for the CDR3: TGTGCCAGCTCCCTCCAGGGACCCCAGAACACCGGGGAGCTGTTTTTT. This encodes CASSLQGPQNTGELFF.

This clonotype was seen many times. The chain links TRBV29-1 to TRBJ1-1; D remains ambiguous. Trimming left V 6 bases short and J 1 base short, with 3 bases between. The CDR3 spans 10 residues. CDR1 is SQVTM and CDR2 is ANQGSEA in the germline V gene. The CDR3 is CSVRNTEAFF. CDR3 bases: TGCAGCGTGCGGAACACTGAAGCTTTCTTT.

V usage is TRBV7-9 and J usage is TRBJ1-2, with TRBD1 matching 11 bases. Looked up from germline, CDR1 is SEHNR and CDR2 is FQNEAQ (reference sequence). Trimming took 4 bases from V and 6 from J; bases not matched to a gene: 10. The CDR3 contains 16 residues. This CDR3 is CASSYSGTGGQNGYTF. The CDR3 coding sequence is TGTGCCAGCAGCTACTCCGGGACAGGGGGACAAAATGGCTACACCTTC.

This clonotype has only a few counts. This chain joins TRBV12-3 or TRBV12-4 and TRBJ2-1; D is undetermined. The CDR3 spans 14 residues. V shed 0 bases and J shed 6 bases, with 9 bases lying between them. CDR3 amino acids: CASSLAVKSNEQFF. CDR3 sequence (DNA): TGTGCCAGCAGTTTAGCGGTGAAGTCCAATGAGCAGTTCTTC.

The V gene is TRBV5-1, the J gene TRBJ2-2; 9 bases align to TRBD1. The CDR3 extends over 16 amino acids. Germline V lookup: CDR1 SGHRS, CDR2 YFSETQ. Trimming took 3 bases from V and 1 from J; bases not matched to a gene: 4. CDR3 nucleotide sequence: TGCGCCAGCAGCTCACGGGGACAGGGGAACACCGGGGAGCTGTTTTTT. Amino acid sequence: CASSSRGQGNTGELFF.

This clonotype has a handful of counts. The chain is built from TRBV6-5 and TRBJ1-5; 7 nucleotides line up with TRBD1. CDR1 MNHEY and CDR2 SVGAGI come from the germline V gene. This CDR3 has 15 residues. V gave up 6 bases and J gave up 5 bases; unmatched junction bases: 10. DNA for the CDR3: TGTGCCAGCAGCCCGGACAGGAATCCCCATCAGCCCCAGCATTTT. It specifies CASSPDRNPHQPQHF.

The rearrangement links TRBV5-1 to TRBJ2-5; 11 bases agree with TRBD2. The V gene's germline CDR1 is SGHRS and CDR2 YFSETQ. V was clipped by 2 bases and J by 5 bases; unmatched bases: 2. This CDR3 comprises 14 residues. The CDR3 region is CASSFSGGAETQYF. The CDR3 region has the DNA TGCGCCAGCAGCTTTAGCGGGGGGGCTGAGACCCAGTACTTC. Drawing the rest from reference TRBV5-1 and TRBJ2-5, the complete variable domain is KAGVTQTPRYLIKTRGQQVTLSCSPISGHRSVSWYQQTPGQGLQFLFEYFSETQRNKGNFPGRFSGRQFSNSRSEMNVSTLELGDSALYLCASSFSGGAETQYFGPGTRLLVL.

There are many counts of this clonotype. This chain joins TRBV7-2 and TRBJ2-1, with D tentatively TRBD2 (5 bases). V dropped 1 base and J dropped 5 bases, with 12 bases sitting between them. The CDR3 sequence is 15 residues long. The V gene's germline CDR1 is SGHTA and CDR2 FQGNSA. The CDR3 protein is CASSLGWTPNNEQFF. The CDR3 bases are TGTGCCAGCAGCTTAGGGTGGACTCCTAACAATGAGCAGTTCTTC.

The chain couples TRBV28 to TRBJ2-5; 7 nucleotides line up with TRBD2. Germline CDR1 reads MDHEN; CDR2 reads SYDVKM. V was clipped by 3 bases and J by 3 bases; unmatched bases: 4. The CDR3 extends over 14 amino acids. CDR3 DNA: TGTGCCAGCAGTTTGGGGGGGTCTGAAGAGACCCAGTACTTC. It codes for CASSLGGSEETQYF.

In DNA form, the CDR3 reads TGTGCCAGCAGTGGATTTGAGACCGCCGAGGCAAATCAGCCCCAGCATTTT. It yields the protein CASSGFETAEANQPQHF. The chain recombines TRBV6-4 with TRBJ1-5; D not certain. The CDR3 length is 17 residues. Germline V gives CDR1 MRHNA, CDR2 SNTAGT. Trimming removed 4 bases from V and 4 bases from J, with 20 bases in between.

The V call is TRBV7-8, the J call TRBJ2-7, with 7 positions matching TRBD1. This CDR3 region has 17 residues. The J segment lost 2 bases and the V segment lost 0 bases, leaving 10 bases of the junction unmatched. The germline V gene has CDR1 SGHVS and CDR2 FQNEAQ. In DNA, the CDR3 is TGTGCCAGCAGCTTAGCGGAGGACTGGGGACAGCCCTACGAGCAGTACTTC. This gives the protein CASSLAEDWGQPYEQYF.

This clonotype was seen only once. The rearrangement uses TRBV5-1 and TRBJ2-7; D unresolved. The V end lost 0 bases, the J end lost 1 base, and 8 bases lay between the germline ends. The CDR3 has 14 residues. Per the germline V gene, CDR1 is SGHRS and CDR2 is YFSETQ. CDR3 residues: CASSLVVSSYEQYF. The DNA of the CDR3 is TGCGCCAGCAGCTTGGTTGTGTCATCCTACGAGCAGTACTTC.

DNA for the CDR3: TGTGCCAGCAGCTCAGGGGGATCGGGAAACACCATATATTTT. It yields the protein CASSSGGSGNTIYF. J is TRBJ1-3 and V is TRBV12-3 or TRBV12-4; TRBD1 matches 7 bases. This CDR3 has 14 residues. V lost 6 bases to trimming and J lost 4 bases; unmatched junction nucleotides: 6.

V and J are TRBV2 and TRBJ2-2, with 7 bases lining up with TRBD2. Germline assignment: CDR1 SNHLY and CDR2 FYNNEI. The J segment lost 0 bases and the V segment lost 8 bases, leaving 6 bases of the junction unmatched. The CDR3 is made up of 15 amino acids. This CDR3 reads CASCLSGANTGELFF. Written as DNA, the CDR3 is TGTGCCAGCTGCCTAAGCGGGGCGAACACCGGGGAGCTGTTTTTT.